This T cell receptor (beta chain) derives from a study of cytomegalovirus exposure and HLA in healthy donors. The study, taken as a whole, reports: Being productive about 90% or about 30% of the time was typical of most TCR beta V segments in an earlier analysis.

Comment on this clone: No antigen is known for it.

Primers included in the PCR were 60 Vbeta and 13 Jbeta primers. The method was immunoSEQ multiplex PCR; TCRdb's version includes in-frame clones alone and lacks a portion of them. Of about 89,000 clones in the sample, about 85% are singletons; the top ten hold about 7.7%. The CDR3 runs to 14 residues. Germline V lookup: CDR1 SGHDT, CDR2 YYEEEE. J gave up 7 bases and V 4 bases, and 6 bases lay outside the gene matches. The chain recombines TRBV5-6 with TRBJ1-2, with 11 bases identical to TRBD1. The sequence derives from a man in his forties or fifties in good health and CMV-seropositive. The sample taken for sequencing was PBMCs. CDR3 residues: CASSTGQGAGGYTF. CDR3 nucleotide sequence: TGTGCCAGCAGCACCGGACAGGGGGCGGGTGGCTACACCTTC.